The rows below give T cell receptor beta chains drawn from one sample of a study of blood T cell repertoires in COVID-19. Repertoires were generated with immunoSEQ multiplex PCR, while TCRdb's copy carries only in-frame clones and drops some. The top ten clones hold roughly 4.5% of a sample with a few hundred thousand clones, approximately 92% of them seen once. The material sequenced was peripheral blood. These receptors originate from a middle-aged woman who had recovered from COVID-19. The CDR3 runs from the conserved cysteine through the conserved F or W. D genes are given only for firm matches. Some rows have no size entry. The others give once, few or many, or a class for an expanded clone.

d_gene | j_gene | v_gene | abundance | CDR3nt | CDR3aa
NA | TRBJ2-3 | TRBV27 | NA | TGTGCCAGCAGTCCCCGACTAGTTATAGCAGATACGCAGTATTTT | CASSPRLVIADTQYF
NA | TRBJ2-7 | TRBV28 | NA | TGTGCCAGCAGTTTATACCAAGGGGGGGCCTACGAGCAGTACTTC | CASSLYQGGAYEQYF
NA | TRBJ2-3 | TRBV23-1 | NA | TGCGCCAGCAGTCAATTGCAGGGATGCGCAGATACGCAGTATTTT | CASSQLQGCADTQYF
TRBD2 | TRBJ2-1 | TRBV19 | NA | TGTGCCAGTAGTATATTCGCCCCGGGACTAGCGGGAGTTGACAATGAGCAGTTCTTC | CASSIFAPGLAGVDNEQFF
TRBD1 | TRBJ2-1 | TRBV24-1 | NA | TGTGCCACCAGTGATTCTGGGACAGAAGAGCAGTTCTTC | CATSDSGTEEQFF
NA | TRBJ2-7 | TRBV19 | NA | TGTGCCAGTACCGTAGGGCCGGGAACCTACGAGCAGTACTTC | CASTVGPGTYEQYF
NA | TRBJ2-5 | TRBV4-1 | NA | TGCGCCAGCAGCCAAGAGTTGTTAGCGAGACAAGAGACCCAGTACTTC | CASSQELLARQETQYF
TRBD1 | TRBJ1-3 | TRBV5-4 | few | TGTGCCAGCAGCTTGGAAGGGGGCGTTCGGGACACCATATATTTT | CASSLEGGVRDTIYF
NA | TRBJ1-5 | TRBV30 | NA | TGTGCCTGGAGTGTCGGGGTAGAACAGCCCCAGCATTTT | CAWSVGVEQPQHF
NA | TRBJ2-4 | TRBV27 | NA | TGTGCCAGCAGTTTTCAAAGGGGAGCCAAAAACATTCAGTACTTC | CASSFQRGAKNIQYF
NA | TRBJ1-5 | TRBV5-1 | NA | TGCGCCAGCAGGAAGGGGAAGGGGCGAAGGAGCAATCAGCCCCAGCATTTT | CASRKGKGRRSNQPQHF
NA | TRBJ1-3 | TRBV2 | NA | TGTGCCAGCAGTGATCTTAGAGGAAACACCATATATTTT | CASSDLRGNTIYF
NA | TRBJ1-1 | TRBV3-1/TRBV3-2 | once | TGTGCCAGCAGCCCAGGGTATGAAGCTTTCTTT | CASSPGYEAFF
TRBD2 | TRBJ2-3 | TRBV6-2/TRBV6-3 | NA | TGTGCCAGCAGTTCGAGTAGCGGGAGGGCAGATACGCAGTATTTT | CASSSSSGRADTQYF
TRBD1 | TRBJ1-4 | TRBV2 | NA | TGTGCCAGCAGTGTACAGGGGGCGGGAGAAGAAAAACTGTTTTTT | CASSVQGAGEEKLFF
NA | TRBJ2-2 | TRBV6-4 | NA | TGTGCCAGCAGTGACTCCCCTAACTCCGCCGGGGAGCTGTTTTTT | CASSDSPNSAGELFF
NA | TRBJ1-1 | TRBV7-9 | NA | TGTGCCAGCAGCAACCCTGGGAGCACTGAAGCTTTCTTT | CASSNPGSTEAFF
NA | TRBJ1-2 | TRBV7-3 | NA | TGTGCCAGCAGCCCCAGCGGGAATAACTATGGCTACACCTTC | CASSPSGNNYGYTF
NA | TRBJ1-4 | TRBV7-9 | NA | TGTGCCAGCAGACGTACAGGGTCGGGGGAAAAACTGTTTTTT | CASRRTGSGEKLFF
TRBD2 | TRBJ2-1 | TRBV11-2 | NA | TGTGCCAGCAGCTTAGTCGGGGAGGGTGAGCAGTTCTTC | CASSLVGEGEQFF
NA | TRBJ2-5 | TRBV5-1 | NA | TGCGCCAGCAGCGGATCGAAGGACAGTTCCCAGTACTTC | CASSGSKDSSQYF
NA | TRBJ1-2 | TRBV30 | NA | TGTGCCTGGAGTGGAGTTTCCTTCACCTATGGCTACACCTTC | CAWSGVSFTYGYTF
NA | TRBJ1-6 | TRBV4-1 | few | TGCGCCAGCAGCGACACGGTCTCGGGGAATAATTCACCCCTCCACTTT | CASSDTVSGNNSPLHF
TRBD2 | TRBJ2-3 | TRBV5-1 | NA | TGCGCCAGCAGCACTAGCGGGGGGAACCTAGATACGCAGTATTTT | CASSTSGGNLDTQYF
TRBD2 | TRBJ2-1 | TRBV10-2 | once | TGCGCCAGCAGTGAGCGGGGAAGCGGGAGTAGAAATGAGCAGTTCTTC | CASSERGSGSRNEQFF
TRBD1 | TRBJ1-3 | TRBV7-2 | NA | TGTGCCAGCAGTCGACAGGGATCTGGAAACACCATATATTTT | CASSRQGSGNTIYF